The following is a T cell receptor (beta chain) sequence with its context. No antigen is known for it. PCR was performed using 60 Vbeta and 13 Jbeta primers. Original processing methods: About 10 million shared chains were among tens of millions of unique TCR beta chains counted in a later analysis. Libraries were prepared by immunoSEQ multiplex PCR; TCRdb keeps only in-frame clonotypes and omits some of them. The D gene and trimming were derived from the DNA, and the V and J assignments and clone size from that table. The sample has 35,000 to 45,000 clones, 65% to 85% seen once; the top ten hold approximately 8%. The length of the CDR3 is 16 residues. Germline V gene sequence: CDR1 SGDLS, CDR2 YYNGEE. V lost 0 bases and J lost 3, with 12 bases in between. This specimen comes from a study of cytomegalovirus exposure and HLA in healthy donors. Study conclusions and caveats: A list of about 180 TCR beta chains associated with cytomegalovirus was given. In an earlier analysis, productive rearrangement rates for most beta V segments clustered near 87% or 30%. Highly shared sequence variants in one cluster were likely a sequencing artifact.

This TCR was sampled from a woman younger than 45 in good health and CMV-seropositive. The chain carries TRBV9 and TRBJ2-2; D gene uncertain. Sequences were obtained from PBMCs. The chain's CDR3 is CASSVAPTHYTGELFF. CDR3 DNA: TGTGCCAGCAGCGTAGCCCCTACTCATTACACCGGGGAGCTGTTTTTT.